In its sample, the clone carrying this T cell receptor beta chain was seen many times. The source of the sample is a study of blood T cell repertoires in COVID-19. Study as a whole: There were acute and convalescent COVID-19 samples, and they came from the United States, Italy and Spain. The cDNA or gDNA used as material had been derived from T cells, B-cell-depleted T cells, or PBMCs.

Trimming at V came to 5 bases and at J to 6 bases, leaving 4 bases not matched to a gene. Germline CDR1 is SEHNR and CDR2 is FQNEAQ (reference sequence). The CDR3 totals 14 residues. Authors' data handling: Amplification from reference gene primers served as the basis for estimated nucleated cell counts. Method: immunoSEQ multiplex PCR; TCRdb's copy keeps in-frame clones and lacks some. V and J calls plus clone size are reproduced from that table; the DNA served to infer D and trimming. The table has hundreds of thousands of clones, 70% to 90% seen once; the top ten hold around 12%. The chain links TRBV7-9 to TRBJ1-5; 10 nucleotides match TRBD1. This receptor was taken from a woman aged 60-75 years with acute or convalescent COVID-19. Sequenced: peripheral blood. The CDR3 region has the DNA TGTGCCAGCAGCGGAGGGACAGGGGCTCAGCCCCAGCATTTT. Protein product: CASSGGTGAQPQHF.